The 8 T cell receptor beta chains reported below all come from one sample, sequenced in a study of immune cell composition in non-small cell lung cancer. TCRdb's table, derived via immunoSEQ multiplex PCR, lists solely in-frame clones and lacks some. The table includes about 8,700 clones, 67% detected once. The normal lung sample lay at least 3 cm, and maximally far, from the tumour. Sequencing input: non-adjacent lung tissue. These receptors were collected from a human donor with non-small cell lung cancer.

This chain uses TRBV18 with TRBJ2-5; D perhaps matches TRBD1 (6 bases). The CDR3 spans 15 residues. Per germline, CDR1 KGHSH and CDR2 LQKENI. Trimming removed 2 bases at V and 2 bases at J, with 12 bases between. CDR3 loop: CASSPFGRGQETQYF. The CDR3 DNA follows: TGTGCCAGCTCACCATTCGGCAGGGGTCAAGAGACCCAGTACTTC.

The rearrangement joins TRBV5-1 to TRBJ2-6; 11 positions agree with TRBD1. Trimming took 0 bases from V and 4 from J; bases not matched to a gene: 6. The CDR3 is 18 amino acids. CDR1 is SGHRS, CDR2 YFSETQ, per germline. CDR3 in amino acids: CASSLAWDRGYGANVLTF. The CDR3 coding sequence is TGCGCCAGCAGCTTGGCCTGGGACAGGGGGTACGGGGCCAACGTCCTGACTTTC. The variable domain in full, with the rest retrieved from reference TRBV5-1 and TRBJ2-6, is KAGVTQTPRYLIKTRGQQVTLSCSPISGHRSVSWYQQTPGQGLQFLFEYFSETQRNKGNFPGRFSGRQFSNSRSEMNVSTLELGDSALYLCASSLAWDRGYGANVLTFGAGSRLTVL.

The chain is built from TRBV7-2 and TRBJ1-1; D unresolved. From germline, CDR1 is SGHTA and CDR2 FQGNSA. CDR3 length: 12 amino acids. The germline V and J ends were trimmed by 5 bases and 5 bases, with 9 bases remaining between them. The CDR3 protein is CASSKRVTEAFF. The CDR3 region has the DNA TGTGCCAGCAGCAAGAGGGTTACTGAAGCTTTCTTT.

The chain couples TRBV6-5 to TRBJ2-2, with a weak D call TRBD2 (6 bases). CDR3 size: 15 residues. The ends were cut back, 2 bases at V and 7 bases at J, with 14 bases in the middle. The germline gives CDR1 MNHEY, CDR2 SVGAGI. DNA for the CDR3: TGTGCCAGCAGTTACACGACGACAGCGGGCGGGGAGCTGTTTTTT. Amino acids: CASSYTTTAGGELFF.

The V gene is TRBV2, the J gene TRBJ1-1, with a tentative D call TRBD1 (5 bases). CDR1 is SNHLY and CDR2 is FYNNEI in the germline V gene. With 4 bases removed from V and 3 bases from J, the gap between germline ends came to 12 bases. The CDR3 length is 14 residues. The DNA of the CDR3 is TGTGCCAGCAGTGGGTCCCAGGGCTACACTGAAGCTTTCTTT. This gives the protein CASSGSQGYTEAFF.

V gene TRBV11-1 combines with J gene TRBJ2-5, with 10 bases that match TRBD2. CDR3 size: 14 residues. Germline lookup yields CDR1 SGHAT and CDR2 FQDESV (reference sequence). V gave up 1 base and J gave up 4 bases; unmatched junction bases: 0. CDR3 nucleotide sequence: TGTGCCAGCAGCTTAGGACTAGCGGGAGAGACCCAGTACTTC. Translation: CASSLGLAGETQYF.

The genes are TRBV5-1 and TRBJ2-7, with 8 nucleotides matching TRBD1. The CDR3 is 14 amino acids. Losses at the gene ends were 2 bases for V and 3 bases for J; bases not matched to a gene: 4. CDR1 is SGHRS and CDR2 is YFSETQ in the germline V gene. For the CDR3, the DNA is TGCGCCAGCAGCTTTAGGACAGGGAACTACGAGCAGTACTTC. It encodes CASSFRTGNYEQYF.

The chain links TRBV13 to TRBJ1-2, with TRBD1 as a possible D gene (5 bases). Germline CDR1 PRHDT, CDR2 FYEKMQ (reference sequence). The ends were cut back, 0 bases at V and 4 bases at J, with 12 bases in the middle. There are 15 residues in the CDR3. CDR3 protein: CASSLGRGAGYGYTF. CDR3 sequence (DNA): TGTGCCAGCAGCTTAGGAAGGGGCGCTGGCTATGGCTACACCTTC.